The 9 T cell receptor delta chains given below trace back to one sample, sequenced in a study of gamma-delta T cells after stem cell transplantation. TCRdb called clones from the RT-PCR reads again using CATT. The sample records 2,500 or so delta-chain clones, 3% to 3.5% being singletons. The source material was gamma-delta T cells. These receptor sequences come from a human donor. It is not recorded whose cells these are; they may come from a transplant donor.

Note on this clone: A much larger clone lies a single base off, so this may be a read error. This chain links TRDV2 with TRDJ1; TRDD3 is a possible D gene (6 bases). V lost 5 bases to trimming and J lost 0 bases, with 18 bases between them. The CDR3 runs to 16 residues. Germline V gene lookup returns CDR1 GEAIGNYY and CDR2 EKD. The CDR3: CACVPLGIEYTDKLIF. The DNA of the CDR3 is TGTGCCTGTGTCCCACTGGGAATTGAGTACACCGATAAACTCATCTTT.

This clone ranks as medium-sized. Given a much more abundant clone one base away, this may be a read error. This chain joins TRDV2 and TRDJ1, with a weak D call TRDD3 (6 bases). Germline CDR1 and CDR2: GEAIGNYY and EKD. CDR3 length: 23 amino acids. The CDR3, as DNA: TGTGCCTGTGGCACCATTCAAAGCCTTGGCGCCAGGGGTTCTGGGGTTTACACCGATAAACTCATCTTT. Translation: CACGTIQSLGARGSGVYTDKLIF.

This clone is medium-sized in the sample. Other DNA sequences in this specimen translate into the identical CDR3. This rearrangement joins TRDV2 to TRDJ1, with 10 bases that match TRDD3. The V and J ends lost 1 base and 1 base, in that order; junction bases with no gene match: 11. The germline V gene has CDR1 GEAIGNYY and CDR2 EKD. This CDR3 is 18 amino acids long. The CDR3 DNA follows: TGTGCCTGTGACACGGTGGGGGATACTCGGGGGCCCACCGATAAACTCATCTTT. As protein: CACDTVGDTRGPTDKLIF.

This clone was counted once. This sequence joins TRDV2 and TRDJ1; 11 bases align to TRDD3. V shed 4 bases and J 0 bases; nucleotides not matched to a gene: 12. This CDR3 comprises 18 residues. Per the germline V gene, CDR1 is GEAIGNYY and CDR2 is EKD. CDR3 protein: CACEAMGDTKGYTDKLIF. Written as DNA, the CDR3 is TGTGCCTGTGAAGCGATGGGGGATACGAAGGGGTACACCGATAAACTCATCTTT.

Remarks on this clone: The protein held in TCRdb is that of a much larger clone and does not match this DNA's translation at residue 15, likely because of a read error; the protein shown is translated from the DNA. The rearrangement links TRDV2 to TRDJ3; 8 bases line up with TRDD3. The CDR3 extends over 19 amino acids. The germline gives CDR1 GEAIGNYY, CDR2 EKD. CDR3 bases: TGTGCCTGTGACGTTACTGGGGGTCCGAGCTCCTGGGACACCCTACAGATGTTTTTC. Protein: CACDVTGGPSSWDTLQMFF.

As regards this clone: The protein recorded in TCRdb matches a much larger clone and deviates from this DNA's translation at residue 5, suggesting a read error; the protein here is obtained by translating the DNA. The genes are TRDV2 and TRDJ1; unclear D gene. The CDR3 is 16 amino acids. V dropped 3 bases and J dropped 0 bases, with 16 bases sitting between them. Germline V lookup: CDR1 GEAIGNYY, CDR2 EKD. As DNA, the CDR3 is TGTGCCTGTGACCTCCTGCTACTCCCCGACACCGATAAACTCATCTTT. Amino acid sequence: CACDLLLLPDTDKLIF.

As regards this clone: At one end the junction does not follow the germline gene, possibly because of a read error. The V call is TRDV2, the J call TRDJ1; 11 bases are a match to TRDD3. This CDR3 comprises 17 residues. Germline CDR1 is GEAIGNYY and CDR2 is EKD. The CDR3 here is CACDTVASGGYLDNLIF. CDR3 sequence (DNA): TGTGCCTGTGACACCGTAGCTTCTGGGGGATACCTCGATAACCTCATCTTT.

This clone was observed a handful of times. This DNA's translation differs at residue 8 from TCRdb's protein, which comes from a much larger clone; a read error is likely, and the protein shown is translated from the DNA. The J gene is TRDJ1, the V gene TRDV2, with TRDD3 matching 11 bases. The CDR3 has 18 residues. Germline CDR1 reads GEAIGNYY; CDR2 reads EKD. With 3 bases clipped from V and 0 bases from J, the junction kept 11 bases outside the gene matches. The chain's CDR3 is CACDGIRMGDTDTDKLIF. CDR3 nucleotide sequence: TGTGCCTGTGACGGGATCCGAATGGGGGATACGGACACCGATAAACTCATCTTT.

This clone was picked up a small number of times. This may come from a read error, since a much larger clone is one base off. Here the CDR3 DNA reads TGTGCCTGCAACCCCCTGGGGGAAGCCAACCTGTACACCGATAAACTCATCTTT. The encoded protein is CACNPLGEANLYTDKLIF. V gene TRDV2 combines with J gene TRDJ1, with TRDD3 identical over 8 bases. CDR1 and CDR2 from the germline V gene are GEAIGNYY and EKD. The CDR3 consists of 18 residues. J gave up 0 bases and V 7 bases, and 18 bases lay outside the gene matches.